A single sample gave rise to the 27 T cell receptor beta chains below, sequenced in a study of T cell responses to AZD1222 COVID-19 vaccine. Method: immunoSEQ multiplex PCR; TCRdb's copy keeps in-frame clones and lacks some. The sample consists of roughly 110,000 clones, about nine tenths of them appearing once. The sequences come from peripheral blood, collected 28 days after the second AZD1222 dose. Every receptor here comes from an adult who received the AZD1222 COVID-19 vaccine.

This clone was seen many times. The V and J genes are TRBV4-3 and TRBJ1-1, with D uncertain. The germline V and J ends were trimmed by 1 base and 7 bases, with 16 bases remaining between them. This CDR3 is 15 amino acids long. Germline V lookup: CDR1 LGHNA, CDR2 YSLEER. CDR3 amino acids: CASSQALSGVGEAFF. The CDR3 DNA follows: TGCGCCAGCAGCCAAGCGCTTTCGGGAGTTGGTGAAGCTTTCTTT.

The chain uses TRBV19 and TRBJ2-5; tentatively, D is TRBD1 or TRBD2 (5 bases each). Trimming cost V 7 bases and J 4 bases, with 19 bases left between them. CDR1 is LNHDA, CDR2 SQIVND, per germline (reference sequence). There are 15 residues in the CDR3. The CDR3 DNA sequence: TGTGCCAGTACCAACGCCGGGACGTCGGGAGAGACCCAGTACTTC. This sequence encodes CASTNAGTSGETQYF.

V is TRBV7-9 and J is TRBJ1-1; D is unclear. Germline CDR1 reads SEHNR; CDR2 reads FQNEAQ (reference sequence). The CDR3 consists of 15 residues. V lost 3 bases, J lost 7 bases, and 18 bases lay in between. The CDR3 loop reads CASSFLDSGTLEAFF. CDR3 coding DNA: TGTGCCAGCAGCTTCTTGGATTCGGGAACCCTTGAAGCTTTCTTT.

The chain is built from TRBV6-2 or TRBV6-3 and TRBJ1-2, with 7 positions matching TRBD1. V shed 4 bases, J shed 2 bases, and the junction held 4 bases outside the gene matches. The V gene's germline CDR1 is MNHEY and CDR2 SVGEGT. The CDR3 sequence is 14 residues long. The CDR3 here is CASSWDRYNYGYTF. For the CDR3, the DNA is TGTGCCAGCAGTTGGGACAGATACAACTATGGCTACACCTTC.

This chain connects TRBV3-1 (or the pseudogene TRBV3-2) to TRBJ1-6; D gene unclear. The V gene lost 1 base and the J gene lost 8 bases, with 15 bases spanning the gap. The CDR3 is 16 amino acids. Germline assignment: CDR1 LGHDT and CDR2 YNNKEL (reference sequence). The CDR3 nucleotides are TGTGCCAGCAGCCAAGTCCTAGGGATTCATGATTCACCCCTCCACTTT. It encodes CASSQVLGIHDSPLHF.

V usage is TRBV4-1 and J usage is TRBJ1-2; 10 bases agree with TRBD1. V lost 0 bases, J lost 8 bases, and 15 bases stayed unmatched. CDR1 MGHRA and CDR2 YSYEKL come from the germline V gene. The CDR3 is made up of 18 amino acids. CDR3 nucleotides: TGCGCCAGCAGCCAAGATCCGGGGACAGGGGTCGTTCGGGGCGGCTACACCTTC. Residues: CASSQDPGTGVVRGGYTF.

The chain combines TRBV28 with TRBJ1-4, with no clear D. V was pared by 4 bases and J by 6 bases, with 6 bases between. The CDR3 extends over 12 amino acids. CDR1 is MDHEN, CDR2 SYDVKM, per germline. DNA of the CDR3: TGTGCCAGCAGTTATGGAGATGAAAAACTGTTTTTT. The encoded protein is CASSYGDEKLFF.

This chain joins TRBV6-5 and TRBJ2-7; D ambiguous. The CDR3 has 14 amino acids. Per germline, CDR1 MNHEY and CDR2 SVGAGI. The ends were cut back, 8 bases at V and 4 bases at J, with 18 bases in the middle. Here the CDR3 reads CASRTLGPRYEQYF. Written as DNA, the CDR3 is TGTGCCAGCCGGACCCTAGGGCCCAGGTACGAGCAGTACTTC.

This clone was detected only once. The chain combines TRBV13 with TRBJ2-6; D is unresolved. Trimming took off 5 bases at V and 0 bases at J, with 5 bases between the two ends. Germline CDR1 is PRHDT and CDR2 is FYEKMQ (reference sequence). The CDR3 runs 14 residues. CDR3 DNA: TGTGCCAGCAGCCTGAGCTCTGGGGCCAACGTCCTGACTTTC. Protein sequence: CASSLSSGANVLTF.

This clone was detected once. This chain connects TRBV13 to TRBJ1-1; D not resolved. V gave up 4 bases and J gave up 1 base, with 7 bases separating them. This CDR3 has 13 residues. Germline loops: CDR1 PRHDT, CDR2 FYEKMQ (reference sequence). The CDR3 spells CASSSNKNTEAFF. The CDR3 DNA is TGTGCCAGCAGCTCCAACAAGAACACTGAAGCTTTCTTT.

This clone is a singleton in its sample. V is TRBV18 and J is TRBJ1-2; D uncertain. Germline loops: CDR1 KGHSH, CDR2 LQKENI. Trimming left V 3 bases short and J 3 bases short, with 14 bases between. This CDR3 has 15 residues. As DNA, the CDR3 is TGTGCCAGCTCACCTTCGACTACATTGGACTATGGCTACACCTTC. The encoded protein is CASSPSTTLDYGYTF.

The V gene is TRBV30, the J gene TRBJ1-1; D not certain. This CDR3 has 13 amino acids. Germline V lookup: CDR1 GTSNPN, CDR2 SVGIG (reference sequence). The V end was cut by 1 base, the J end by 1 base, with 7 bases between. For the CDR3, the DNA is TGTGCCTGGAGTGGCCCCCAGAACACTGAAGCTTTCTTT. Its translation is CAWSGPQNTEAFF.

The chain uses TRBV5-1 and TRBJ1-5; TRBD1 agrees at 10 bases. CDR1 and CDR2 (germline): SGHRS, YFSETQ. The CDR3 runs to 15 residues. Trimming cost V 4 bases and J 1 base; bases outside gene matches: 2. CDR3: CASSAGQGSNQPQHF. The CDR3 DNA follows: TGCGCCAGCAGCGCGGGACAGGGGAGCAATCAGCCCCAGCATTTT.

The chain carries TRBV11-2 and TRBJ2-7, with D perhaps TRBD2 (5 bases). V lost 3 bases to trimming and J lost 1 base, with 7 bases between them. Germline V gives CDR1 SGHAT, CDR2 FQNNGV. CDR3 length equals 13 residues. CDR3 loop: CASSFRGSYEQYF. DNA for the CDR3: TGTGCCAGCAGCTTCCGGGGATCCTACGAGCAGTACTTC.

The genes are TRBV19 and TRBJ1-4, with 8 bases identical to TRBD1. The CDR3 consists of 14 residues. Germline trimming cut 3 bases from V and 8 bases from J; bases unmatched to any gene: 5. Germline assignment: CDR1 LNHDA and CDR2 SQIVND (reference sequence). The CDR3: CASSITGGSEKLFF. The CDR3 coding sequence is TGTGCCAGTAGTATCACAGGGGGTTCAGAAAAACTGTTTTTT.

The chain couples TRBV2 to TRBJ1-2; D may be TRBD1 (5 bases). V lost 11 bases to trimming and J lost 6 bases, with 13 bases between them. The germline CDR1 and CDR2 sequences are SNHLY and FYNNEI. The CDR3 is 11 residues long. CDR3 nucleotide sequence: TGTGCCCCAAGGGGCAGGGATGGCTACACCTTC. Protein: CAPRGRDGYTF.

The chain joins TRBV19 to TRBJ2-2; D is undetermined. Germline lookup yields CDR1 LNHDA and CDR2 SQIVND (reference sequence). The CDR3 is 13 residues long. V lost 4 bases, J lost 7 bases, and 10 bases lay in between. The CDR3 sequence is CASSTLVNGELFF. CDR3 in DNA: TGTGCCAGTAGTACCTTAGTTAACGGGGAGCTGTTTTTT.

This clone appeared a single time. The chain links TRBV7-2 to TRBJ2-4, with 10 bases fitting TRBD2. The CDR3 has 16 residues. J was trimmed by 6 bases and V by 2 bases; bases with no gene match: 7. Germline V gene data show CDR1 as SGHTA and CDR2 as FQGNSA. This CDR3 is CASSLRPSGGRNIQYF. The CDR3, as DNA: TGTGCCAGCAGCTTACGGCCTAGCGGGGGAAGAAACATTCAGTACTTC.

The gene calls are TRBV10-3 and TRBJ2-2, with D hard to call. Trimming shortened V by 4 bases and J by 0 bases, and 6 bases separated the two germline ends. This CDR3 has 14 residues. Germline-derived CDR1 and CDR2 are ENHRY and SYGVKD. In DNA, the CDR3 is TGTGCCATCAGTGTTGGTGCGAACACCGGGGAGCTGTTTTTT. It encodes CAISVGANTGELFF.

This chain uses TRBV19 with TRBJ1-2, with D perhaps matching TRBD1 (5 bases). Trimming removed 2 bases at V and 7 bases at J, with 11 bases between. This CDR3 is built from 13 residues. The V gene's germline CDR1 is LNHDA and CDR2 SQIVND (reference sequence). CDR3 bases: TGTGCCAGTAGTATAAACAGGAGTGGTGGCTACACCTTC. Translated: CASSINRSGGYTF.

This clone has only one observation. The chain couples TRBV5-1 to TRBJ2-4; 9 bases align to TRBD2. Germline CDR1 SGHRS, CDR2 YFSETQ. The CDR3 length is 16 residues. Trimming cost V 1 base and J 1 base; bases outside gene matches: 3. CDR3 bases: TGCGCCAGCAGCTTGAGCCTAGCGGGGGCCAAAAACATTCAGTACTTC. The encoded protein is CASSLSLAGAKNIQYF.

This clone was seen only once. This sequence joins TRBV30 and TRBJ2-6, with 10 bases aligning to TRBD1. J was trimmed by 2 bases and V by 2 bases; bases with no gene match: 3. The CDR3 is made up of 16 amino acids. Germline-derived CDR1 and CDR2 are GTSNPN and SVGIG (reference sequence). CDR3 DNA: TGTGCCTGGAGTAGGACAGGGGGAACTGGGGCCAACGTCCTGACTTTC. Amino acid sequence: CAWSRTGGTGANVLTF. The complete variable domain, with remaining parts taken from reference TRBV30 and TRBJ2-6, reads SQTIHQWPATLVQPVGSPLSLECTVEGTSNPNLYWYRQAAGRGLQLLFYSVGIGQISSEVPQNLSASRPQDRQFILSSKKLLLSDSGFYLCAWSRTGGTGANVLTFGAGSRLTVL.

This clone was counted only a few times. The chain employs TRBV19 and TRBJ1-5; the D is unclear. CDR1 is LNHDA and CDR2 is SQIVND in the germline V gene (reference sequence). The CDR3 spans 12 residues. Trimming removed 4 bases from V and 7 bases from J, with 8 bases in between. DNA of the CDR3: TGTGCCAGTAGTAGGGGTGGCCAGCCCCAGCATTTT. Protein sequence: CASSRGGQPQHF.

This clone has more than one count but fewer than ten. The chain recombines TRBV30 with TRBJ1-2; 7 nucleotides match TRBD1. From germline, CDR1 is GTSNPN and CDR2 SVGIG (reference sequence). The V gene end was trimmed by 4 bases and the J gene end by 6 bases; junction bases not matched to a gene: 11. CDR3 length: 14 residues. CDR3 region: CAWTPAGGGNGYTF. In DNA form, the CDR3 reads TGTGCCTGGACCCCTGCAGGGGGGGGTAATGGCTACACCTTC.

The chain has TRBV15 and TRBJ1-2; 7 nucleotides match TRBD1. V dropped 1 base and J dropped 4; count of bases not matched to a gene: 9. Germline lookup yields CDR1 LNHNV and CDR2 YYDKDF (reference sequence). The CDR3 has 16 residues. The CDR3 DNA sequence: TGTGCCACCAGCAGAGGGGGACAGCTGGGGAGCTATGGCTACACCTTC. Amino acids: CATSRGGQLGSYGYTF. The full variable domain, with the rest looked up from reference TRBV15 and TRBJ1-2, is DAMVIQNPRYQVTQFGKPVTLSCSQTLNHNVMYWYQQKSSQAPKLLFHYYDKDFNNEADTPDNFQSRRPNTSFCFLDIRSPGLGDTAMYLCATSRGGQLGSYGYTFGSGTRLTVV.

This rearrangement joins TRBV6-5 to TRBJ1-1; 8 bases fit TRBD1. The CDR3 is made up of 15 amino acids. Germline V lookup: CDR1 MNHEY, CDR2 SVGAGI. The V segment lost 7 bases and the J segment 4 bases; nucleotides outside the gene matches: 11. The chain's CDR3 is CASISGGALSTEAFF. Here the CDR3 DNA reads TGTGCCAGCATCTCAGGGGGCGCATTGAGCACTGAAGCTTTCTTT.

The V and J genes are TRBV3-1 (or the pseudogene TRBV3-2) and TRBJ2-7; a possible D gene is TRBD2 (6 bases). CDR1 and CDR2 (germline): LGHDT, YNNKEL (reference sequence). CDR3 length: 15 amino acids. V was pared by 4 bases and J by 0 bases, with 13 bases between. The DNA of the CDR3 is TGTGCCAGCAGCCGCGGGCTAGCGAACTCCTACGAGCAGTACTTC. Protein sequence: CASSRGLANSYEQYF.